This is a list of T cell receptor beta chains from one sample in a study of blood T cell dynamics during melanoma immunotherapy. Profiling relied on immunoSEQ multiplex PCR, and the TCRdb table lists in-frame clones only, not all of them. This sample has thousands of clones, with 85% found just once. The sequences come from blood, collected from a patient treated with checkpoint blockade. These receptors came from a human donor with melanoma. Both conserved end residues are part of each CDR3. D genes are given only for firm matches. The size of a clone is reported for some rows only, either as once, few or many, or as a class for expanded clones.

clone size	D gene	V gene	J gene	CDR3 protein	CDR3 DNA
NA	NA	TRBV2	TRBJ2-3	CASRDPSGTDTQYF	TGTGCCAGCAGGGACCCATCAGGCACAGATACGCAGTATTTT
NA	NA	TRBV7-2	TRBJ1-3	CASSQKTGTGGNTIYF	TGTGCCAGCAGCCAAAAAACCGGGACGGGAGGAAACACCATATATTTT
NA	NA	TRBV7-6	TRBJ2-3	CASSEKTGLGSTDTQYF	TGTGCCAGCAGCGAGAAAACGGGCCTCGGATCCACAGATACGCAGTATTTT
NA	NA	TRBV5-1	TRBJ1-3	CASSTGRRMAGNTIYF	TGCGCCAGCAGCACAGGCAGGAGAATGGCTGGAAACACCATATATTTT
once	NA	TRBV19	TRBJ1-2	CASSPPGTQAVYGYTF	TGTGCCAGTAGTCCACCGGGGACGCAAGCCGTCTATGGCTACACCTTC
once	NA	TRBV29-1	TRBJ2-5	CSVQRSNLPETQYF	TGCAGCGTACAGAGGAGTAACCTTCCAGAGACCCAGTACTTC
NA	NA	TRBV2	TRBJ1-3	CASREDRQNTIYF	TGTGCCAGCAGAGAGGACAGACAAAACACCATATATTTT
few	NA	TRBV2	TRBJ1-3	CASSAIKGISGNTIYF	TGTGCCAGCAGTGCCATCAAGGGTATCTCTGGAAACACCATATATTTT
NA	NA	TRBV5-6	TRBJ2-3	CASSLGAGVRTDTQYF	TGTGCCAGTAGTTTAGGGGCAGGGGTGAGGACAGATACGCAGTATTTT
NA	NA	TRBV30	TRBJ1-1	CAWTITGNTEAFF	TGTGCCTGGACCATTACAGGGAACACTGAAGCTTTCTTT
NA	NA	TRBV10-3	TRBJ1-1	CAISGSGDTEAFF	TGTGCCATCAGTGGGTCTGGGGACACTGAAGCTTTCTTT